This is a list of T cell receptor beta chains from one sample in a study of vaccination and CD4 T cells after COVID-19. TCRdb reprocessed the PCR reads via MiXCR and lists one record per CDR3 protein. The sample consists of around 15,000 distinct CDR3 sequences, nearly 55% of them appearing once. These TCRs' antigens remain unknown. The sequencing used CD4+ T cells from blood, cultured in vitro, collected before SARS-CoV-2 vaccination. Every receptor here comes from a human donor who had recovered from COVID-19. CDR3s include the opening cysteine and the closing phenylalanine or tryptophan. The order of the fields is V gene, clone size, J gene, D gene, CDR3 DNA, CDR3 protein. A D gene is named only where the DNA matches it firmly. Clone size is not always given. Where it is, it says once, few, many or a class for expanded clones.

>TRBV19|NA|TRBJ2-2|NA
TGTGCCAGTAGTACCGGAGTATCGGGGTCCGGGGAGCTGTTTTTT
CASSTGVSGSGELFF
>TRBV15|few|TRBJ2-7|TRBD2
TGTGCCACCAGCAGAGTCAGGGCGGGGGCCTACGAGCAGTACTTC
CATSRVRAGAYEQYF
>TRBV2|NA|TRBJ2-1|TRBD2
TGTGCCAGCAGTGAATATGTAGCGGGTTCCTACAATGAGCAGTTCTTC
CASSEYVAGSYNEQFF
>TRBV7-3|NA|TRBJ2-3|NA
TGTGCCAGCAGCTTAGGACGGAGCACAGATACGCAGTATTTT
CASSLGRSTDTQYF
>TRBV20-1|NA|TRBJ2-5|NA
TGCAGTGCTATACCCAAAGAGACCCAGTACTTC
CSAIPKETQYF
>TRBV20-1|few|TRBJ1-2|NA
TGCAGTGCTAGAGATCTTCGAGGTCTGGATGGCTACACCTTC
CSARDLRGLDGYTF
>TRBV5-4|NA|TRBJ2-6|NA
TGTGCCAGCAGCTTTGGGGATGGGGCCAACGTCCTGACTTTC
CASSFGDGANVLTF
>TRBV4-1|NA|TRBJ2-1|TRBD2
TGCGCCAGCAGCCACCTTGGACTAGCGGGCTACAATGAGCAGTTCTTC
CASSHLGLAGYNEQFF
>TRBV11-2|NA|TRBJ1-4|NA
TGTGCCAGCAGCGTCAGCGGGTCATCAAATGAAAAACTGTTTTTT
CASSVSGSSNEKLFF
>TRBV24-1|NA|TRBJ2-6|NA
TGTGCCACCAGTGACTCCCAGGTGCGCTCTGGGGCCAACGTCCTGACTTTC
CATSDSQVRSGANVLTF
>TRBV27|few|TRBJ1-5|TRBD1
TGTGCCAGCAGTGGGGGACAGGACCACAATCAGCCCCAGCATTTT
CASSGGQDHNQPQHF
>TRBV9|NA|TRBJ2-3|NA
TGTGCCAGCAGCGTAGGAGGCAGAAGACACACCGATACGCAGTATTTT
CASSVGGRRHTDTQYF
>TRBV7-6|NA|TRBJ2-5|TRBD2
TGTGCCAGCAGTTTTAGGCCTACTAGCGGACAAGAGACCCAGTACTTC
CASSFRPTSGQETQYF
>TRBV7-9|NA|TRBJ1-1|TRBD1
TGTGCCAGCAGCTTATCGGACAGGGGGAACACTGAAGCTTTCTTT
CASSLSDRGNTEAFF
>TRBV20-1|NA|TRBJ2-4|NA
TGCAGTGCTTCCCCGGACCGAGCCAAAAACATTCAGTACTTC
CSASPDRAKNIQYF
>TRBV5-1|NA|TRBJ1-1|NA
TGCGCCAGCAGCCCCTATTATGACCAGAACACTGAAGCTTTCTTT
CASSPYYDQNTEAFF
>TRBV7-3|NA|TRBJ2-7|TRBD2
TGTGCCAGCAGCCGGGGGGGCAGCTCCTACGAGCAGTACTTC
CASSRGGSSYEQYF
>TRBV20-1|NA|TRBJ2-5|TRBD2
TGCAGTGCTAAACCCCAGGGACTAGCGAAACAAGAGACCCAGTACTTC
CSAKPQGLAKQETQYF
>TRBV28|NA|TRBJ1-5|NA
TGTGCCAGCAAGGGTGAAGGTTCCCAGCATTTT
CASKGEGSQHF
>TRBV19|once|TRBJ1-2|NA
TGTGCCAGTAGTCTGACGCGCAACTATGGCTACACCTTC
CASSLTRNYGYTF
>TRBV20-1|once|TRBJ2-5|TRBD2
TGCAGTGGAACCCCCTCTACTAGCGGGACTGAGACCCAGTACTTC
CSGTPSTSGTETQYF
>TRBV20-1|NA|TRBJ2-7|TRBD1
TGCAGTGCTCCGACAGGGTCCTCCTACGAGCAGTACTTC
CSAPTGSSYEQYF
>TRBV18|NA|TRBJ1-1|NA
TGTGCCAGCTCACCCGGACAGCCGGGGAACACTGAAGCTTTCTTT
CASSPGQPGNTEAFF
>TRBV2|NA|TRBJ2-5|NA
TGTGCCAGCAGTGAACGAACAGGCCAAGAGACCCAGTACTTC
CASSERTGQETQYF
>TRBV6-2/TRBV6-3|NA|TRBJ2-7|NA
TGTGCCAGCAGTTACTCGCTAGCAGGGGCCCCCTCCAGACATTACGAGCAGTACTTC
CASSYSLAGAPSRHYEQYF
>TRBV7-2|NA|TRBJ1-2|TRBD1
TGTGCCAGCAGTCCACAGGGGGCGCTTGGCTACACCTTC
CASSPQGALGYTF
>TRBV15|NA|TRBJ2-5|NA
TGTGCCACCAGCAGAGGAAGTGAAGAGACCCAGTACTTC
CATSRGSEETQYF